These 22 T cell receptor beta chains were sequenced from one sample in a study of blood T cell repertoires in COVID-19 (dated by TCRdb to the early 2020s). The library was obtained by the immunoSEQ multiplex PCR assay. TCRdb limited this immuneACCESS table to in-frame rearrangements with V and J called. A share of clones is missing; checked studies link under half to unresolved V genes, and the rest is unexplained. The sample includes about 110,000 clones, with more than 70% observed a single time. The ten top clones hold 3% to 3.5% of the sample. Sequencing used peripheral blood. All receptors come from a woman in her forties or fifties with acute or convalescent COVID-19.

The chain carries TRBV6-2 or TRBV6-3 and TRBJ2-1; 12 bases fit TRBD2. V lost 2 bases, J lost 7 bases, and 3 bases stayed unmatched. Looked up from germline, CDR1 is MNHEY and CDR2 is SVGEGT. CDR3 size: 15 residues. DNA of the CDR3: TGTGCCAGCAGTTACACTAGCGGGAGGACGAATGAGCAGTTCTTC. This encodes CASSYTSGRTNEQFF.

The V and J genes are TRBV6-5 and TRBJ1-6; 7 bases are shared with TRBD1. This CDR3 spans 13 amino acids. CDR1 is MNHEY, CDR2 SVGAGI, per germline. V dropped 8 bases and J dropped 8; count of bases not matched to a gene: 6. The CDR3 DNA reads TGTGCCAGCGGGAGACAGGGCGATTCACCCCTCCACTTT. This encodes CASGRQGDSPLHF.

J is TRBJ2-3 and V is TRBV2, with TRBD2 matching 7 bases. After removal of 7 bases from V and 2 bases from J, the junction contained 12 bases not matched to a gene. CDR3 length: 16 amino acids. Germline CDR1 reads SNHLY; CDR2 reads FYNNEI. CDR3 in amino acids: CASTIIRGTTTDTQYF. The CDR3 nucleotides are TGTGCCAGCACCATCATTCGCGGGACTACCACAGATACGCAGTATTTT.

This clone was picked up one time. V gene TRBV7-8 combines with J gene TRBJ2-1; D gene uncertain. CDR1 and CDR2 from the germline V gene are SGHVS and FQNEAQ. Trimming stripped 2 bases from V and 0 bases from J, with 11 bases between. The CDR3 spans 16 residues. In nucleotides, the CDR3 is TGTGCCAGCAGCTTATCACGCGGCAGCTCCTACAATGAGCAGTTCTTC. Amino acid sequence: CASSLSRGSSYNEQFF.

The rearrangement links TRBV5-1 to TRBJ1-2; a possible D gene is TRBD1 (5 bases). V was cut by 0 bases and J by 3 bases, with 9 bases left in between. The CDR3 is made up of 14 amino acids. Per germline, CDR1 SGHRS and CDR2 YFSETQ. The CDR3 sequence: CASSLAGPDYGYTF. The CDR3 coding sequence is TGCGCCAGCAGCTTGGCAGGGCCCGACTATGGCTACACCTTC.

The rearrangement joins TRBV3-1 (or the pseudogene TRBV3-2) to TRBJ2-4, with a weak D call TRBD1 (6 bases). Germline CDR1 reads LGHDT; CDR2 reads YNNKEL (reference sequence). Trimming pared 2 bases from V and 1 base from J, leaving 9 bases between. This CDR3 is 15 amino acids long. CDR3 region: CASSQNQGAKNIQYF. Here the CDR3 DNA reads TGTGCCAGCAGCCAAAATCAGGGGGCCAAAAACATTCAGTACTTC.

V and J are TRBV6-5 and TRBJ2-7, with D unresolved. Between the trimmed V and J ends, which lost 7 bases and 11 bases, there was a span of 21 bases. The CDR3 has 13 amino acids. Germline assignment: CDR1 MNHEY and CDR2 SVGAGI. CDR3 sequence reads: CASTQEAPFLEYF. The CDR3 nucleotides read TGTGCCAGCACTCAAGAGGCTCCCTTCCTGGAGTACTTC.

The rearrangement joins TRBV28 to TRBJ1-5, with 9 nucleotides matching TRBD1. Germline loops: CDR1 MDHEN, CDR2 SYDVKM. V shed 5 bases, J shed 5 bases, and the junction held 10 bases outside the gene matches. The CDR3 length is 16 residues. CDR3 in amino acids: CASSLGTGPGHQPQHF. As DNA, the CDR3 is TGTGCCAGCAGTCTGGGGACAGGGCCAGGTCATCAGCCCCAGCATTTT.

The rearrangement joins TRBV5-1 to TRBJ2-2, with TRBD2 matching over 8 bases. The CDR3 sequence is 14 residues long. Per the germline V gene, CDR1 is SGHRS and CDR2 is YFSETQ. Trimming took 7 bases from V and 6 from J; bases not matched to a gene: 8. The CDR3 loop reads CASGPVAGPGELFF. CDR3 in DNA: TGCGCCAGCGGACCTGTAGCGGGGCCCGGGGAGCTGTTTTTT.

The chain is built from TRBV18 and TRBJ2-2; D might be TRBD2 (7 bases). The CDR3 loop spans 15 amino acids. The germline V and J ends were trimmed by 3 bases and 5 bases, with 13 bases remaining between them. The germline V gene has CDR1 KGHSH and CDR2 LQKENI. The CDR3 coding sequence is TGTGCCAGCTCACCTGGGGGGGCGCCAACCGGGGAGCTGTTTTTT. Translated, it gives CASSPGGAPTGELFF.

The CDR3 DNA is TGTGCCACCAGTGACTACAGGTCTAGCACAGATACGCAGTATTTT. Protein: CATSDYRSSTDTQYF. The gene calls are TRBV24-1 and TRBJ2-3, with D possibly matching TRBD1 (5 bases). This CDR3 is 15 amino acids long. Per germline, CDR1 KGHDR and CDR2 SFDVKD. Trimming pared 4 bases from V and 0 bases from J, leaving 10 bases between.

This chain joins TRBV11-2 and TRBJ2-1; D not resolved. This CDR3 is built from 16 residues. The V end lost 0 bases, the J end lost 0 bases, and 9 bases lay between the germline ends. Germline loops: CDR1 SGHAT, CDR2 FQNNGV. The CDR3: CASSLEWWSSYNEQFF. CDR3 coding DNA: TGTGCCAGCAGCTTAGAATGGTGGAGCTCCTACAATGAGCAGTTCTTC. The whole variable domain, remainder taken from reference TRBV11-2 and TRBJ2-1, is EAGVAQSPRYKIIEKRQSVAFWCNPISGHATLYWYQQILGQGPKLLIQFQNNGVVDDSQLPKDRFSAERLKGVDSTLKIQPAKLEDSAVYLCASSLEWWSSYNEQFFGPGTRLTVL.

This sequence joins TRBV6-6 and TRBJ2-4, with TRBD2 identical over 8 bases. With 2 bases clipped from V and 6 bases from J, the junction kept 6 bases outside the gene matches. This CDR3 has 15 residues. Germline assignment: CDR1 MNHNY and CDR2 SVGAGI (reference sequence). The CDR3 here is CASSYPETSANIQYF. The CDR3 DNA follows: TGTGCCAGCAGTTACCCGGAGACTAGCGCAAACATTCAGTACTTC.

About this clone itself: In the same sample, other DNA sequences code for this CDR3. This chain links TRBV10-1 with TRBJ2-7; 9 nucleotides match TRBD1. Unmatched junction bases numbered 6, after V lost 6 bases and J lost 0 bases. The CDR3 loop spans 15 amino acids. The germline V gene has CDR1 WNHNN and CDR2 SYGVQD (reference sequence). The CDR3 protein is CASSETGQGSYEQYF. CDR3 DNA sequence: TGCGCCAGCAGCGAGACGGGACAGGGCTCCTACGAGCAGTACTTC.

This clone was detected only once. This chain joins TRBV28 and TRBJ1-5, with D uncertain. Germline CDR1 reads MDHEN; CDR2 reads SYDVKM. This CDR3 has 14 amino acids. The V and J ends lost 6 bases and 9 bases respectively, with 18 bases between them. The CDR3 region has the DNA TGTGCCAGCAGAATAGCGGCCGCTTACGGGCCCCAGCATTTT. Translated, it gives CASRIAAAYGPQHF.

The V call is TRBV30, the J call TRBJ2-3, with 10 bases matching TRBD2. The CDR3 runs to 15 residues. Germline CDR1 reads GTSNPN; CDR2 reads SVGIG (reference sequence). The V and J ends lost 0 bases and 6 bases, in that order; junction bases with no gene match: 6. CDR3 loop: CAWSVTLAGRDTQYF. CDR3 DNA: TGTGCCTGGAGTGTAACACTAGCGGGAAGGGATACGCAGTATTTT.

The CDR3 DNA sequence: TGTGCCTCCTCGGGACAAATCTCCTACGAGCAGTACTTC. The encoded protein is CASSGQISYEQYF. The J gene is TRBJ2-7, the V gene TRBV2; maybe TRBD1 (6 bases). This CDR3 comprises 13 residues. V was trimmed by 11 bases and J by 0 bases, leaving 14 bases between them. Germline lookup yields CDR1 SNHLY and CDR2 FYNNEI. Together with reference TRBV2 and TRBJ2-7, the CDR3 gives the full variable domain: EPEVTQTPSHQVTQMGQEVILRCVPISNHLYFYWYRQILGQKVEFLVSFYNNEISEKSEIFDDQFSVERPDGSNFTLKIRSTKLEDSAMYFCASSGQISYEQYFGPGTRLTVT.

The chain links TRBV27 to TRBJ2-7; D gene unclear. Germline CDR1 reads MNHEY; CDR2 reads SMNVEV (reference sequence). The CDR3 spans 16 residues. Trimming removed 0 bases from V and 7 bases from J, with 19 bases in between. CDR3 protein: CASSLSFAGRPGEQYF. For the CDR3, the DNA is TGTGCCAGCAGTTTATCGTTTGCAGGCAGGCCAGGAGAGCAGTACTTC.

The V call is TRBV19, the J call TRBJ1-2; tentative D call: TRBD1 (5 bases). V dropped 2 bases and J dropped 5 bases, with 15 bases sitting between them. CDR3 length equals 15 residues. CDR1 LNHDA and CDR2 SQIVND come from the germline V gene (reference sequence). This CDR3 reads CASSISLQGGYGYTF. The DNA of the CDR3 is TGTGCCAGTAGTATATCTCTCCAGGGTGGGTATGGCTACACCTTC. The variable domain in full, completed from reference TRBV19 and TRBJ1-2, reads DGGITQSPKYLFRKEGQNVTLSCEQNLNHDAMYWYRQDPGQGLRLIYYSQIVNDFQKGDIAEGYSVSREKKESFPLTVTSAQKNPTAFYLCASSISLQGGYGYTFGSGTRLTVV.

The chain combines TRBV5-6 with TRBJ2-1; TRBD2 aligns across 7 bases. Germline V CDR1 and CDR2: SGHDT, YYEEEE. V shed 4 bases and J 5 bases; nucleotides not matched to a gene: 12. The CDR3 length is 16 residues. The CDR3 DNA sequence: TGTGCCAGCAGCACGAAACCAGCGGGGCCCAACAATGAGCAGTTCTTC. Protein product: CASSTKPAGPNNEQFF.

The chain recombines TRBV27 with TRBJ2-5; no firm D call. Trimming left V 2 bases short and J 3 bases short, with 7 bases between. The germline CDR1 and CDR2 sequences are MNHEY and SMNVEV (reference sequence). The length of the CDR3 is 13 residues. CDR3 sequence (DNA): TGTGCCAGCAGTTTAATAGGAGAAGAGACCCAGTACTTC. Encoded protein: CASSLIGEETQYF.

Written as DNA, the CDR3 is TGTGCCAGCCGTACTACAGGTCTCAAAAACATTCAGTACTTC. It yields the protein CASRTTGLKNIQYF. This rearrangement joins TRBV2 to TRBJ2-4, with TRBD1 as a possible D gene (5 bases). Germline assignment: CDR1 SNHLY and CDR2 FYNNEI. This CDR3 is 14 amino acids long. Deletions cut 8 bases from V and 3 bases from J, with 14 bases between.